This TCR beta chain was profiled in a study of cytomegalovirus exposure and HLA in healthy donors. Study observations and caveats: Clonal expansion, a later analysis showed, was greater in HLA-associated TCR beta chains than in equally common others. Most TCR beta V segments were productive about 90% or about 30% of the time in an earlier analysis.

Healthy donors of bone marrow made up the group. With 60 Vbeta and 13 Jbeta primers, the PCR was carried out. Sequencing was performed with immunoSEQ multiplex PCR; in TCRdb, only in-frame clones are kept and a portion is missing. The table lists 70,000 to 90,000 clones, roughly 80% of them singletons. Turning to this clone: Its target is unknown.

Between the trimmed V and J ends, which lost 7 bases and 5 bases, there was a span of 6 bases. The CDR3 has 10 residues. Germline V CDR1 and CDR2: SGDLS, YYNGEE. The sequenced sample was PBMCs. This sequence originates from a man aged 40-50 years in good health and CMV-seronegative. This chain connects TRBV9 to TRBJ2-5; D gene uncertain. CDR3 coding DNA: TGTGCCAGCTGGCAGGAGACCCAGTACTTC. Its protein is CASWQETQYF.